The clone carrying this T cell receptor (beta chain) has just one count. An end of the junction does not agree with germline; a read error may underlie this. This CDR3 is built from 14 residues. Germline lookup yields CDR1 MNHNY and CDR2 SVGAGI (reference sequence). This entry comes from a study of T cell responses to AZD1222 COVID-19 vaccine. Sequenced by immunoSEQ multiplex PCR; TCRdb stores in-frame clones only, minus some. The data contain some 170,000 clones, 85% to 90% of them seen just once; the ten biggest clones take up approximately 1.6%. The specimen was peripheral blood, collected on day 0 of AZD1222 vaccination. The sequence was obtained from an adult in good health. The genes are TRBV6-6 and TRBJ1-1, with D maybe TRBD1 (5 bases). The CDR3 DNA reads TGTGCCAGCCGTTATGGGACTCTGAACACTGAAGCTTTCTTT. Residues: CASRYGTLNTEAFF.